One sample yielded the 25 T cell receptor beta chains listed below, sequenced in a study of identifying expanded T cells in peripheral blood (dated by TCRdb to between 2018 and 2020). Libraries were built with the immunoSEQ multiplex PCR assay. Not all clones reach the TCRdb copy of this immuneACCESS table, which keeps in-frame sequences only. Checked studies attribute under half of the gap to unresolved V genes and leave the rest unexplained. The sample table contains 65,000 to 95,000 clones; only one count was recorded for 70% to 90% of them. The biggest ten clones account for roughly 7% of the sample. The material sequenced was blood. Source of these receptors: a person aged 18 to 75 in good health.

This rearrangement joins TRBV5-6 to TRBJ2-5; D assignment may be TRBD1 or TRBD2 (5 bases each). Germline values: CDR1 SGHDT, CDR2 YYEEEE. CDR3 length equals 14 residues. V was trimmed by 5 bases and J by 3 bases, leaving 14 bases between them. CDR3 sequence (DNA): TGTGCCAGCAGTCGAACCGGGACCAAAGAGACCCAGTACTTC. Translated, it gives CASSRTGTKETQYF.

The chain combines TRBV6-5 with TRBJ1-5; 7 positions match TRBD1. CDR1 is MNHEY, CDR2 SVGAGI, per germline. The CDR3 has 15 residues. Trimming cost V 4 bases and J 1 base; bases outside gene matches: 4. The CDR3 spells CASSSQGGSNQPQHF. The CDR3 DNA sequence: TGTGCCAGCAGTTCGCAGGGGGGCAGCAATCAGCCCCAGCATTTT.

This chain links TRBV9 with TRBJ2-3; 12 bases agree with TRBD2. With V trimmed by 0 bases and J by 1 base, 6 bases remained unmatched. This CDR3 comprises 18 residues. Germline V gene data show CDR1 as SGDLS and CDR2 as YYNGEE. In DNA, the CDR3 is TGTGCCAGCAGCGTAGCGGCTAGCGGGAGGGCTGGCACAGATACGCAGTATTTT. It is translated as CASSVAASGRAGTDTQYF.

The V and J genes are TRBV5-4 and TRBJ2-1; D uncertain. CDR1 SGHNT and CDR2 YYREEE come from the germline V gene (reference sequence). The CDR3 has 13 amino acids. The V end was cut by 1 base, the J end by 2 bases, with 4 bases between. CDR3 bases: TGTGCCAGCAGCTTGCCACCCTACAATGAGCAGTTCTTC. Its translation is CASSLPPYNEQFF.

The chain links TRBV7-3 to TRBJ2-5; a possible D gene is TRBD2 (7 bases). V lost 5 bases and J 0 bases, leaving 19 bases between the germline ends. The V gene's germline CDR1 is SGHTA and CDR2 FQGTGA. The CDR3 has 17 amino acids. The CDR3 is CASSPLGGALYQETQYF. The CDR3 bases are TGTGCCAGCAGCCCCTTGGGGGGGGCACTGTACCAAGAGACCCAGTACTTC.

V gene TRBV2 combines with J gene TRBJ1-2; D is perhaps TRBD1 (5 bases). Germline V gives CDR1 SNHLY, CDR2 FYNNEI. V lost 7 bases, J lost 5 bases, and 20 bases lay in between. The CDR3 has 15 amino acids. In DNA, the CDR3 is TGTGCCAGCACGATTGGACAAGGATCCTCTTATGGCTACACCTTC. Amino acids: CASTIGQGSSYGYTF.

The CDR3 region has the DNA TGTGCCAGCAGCTTAGGACGGACAGATTCACCCCTCCACTTT. Its protein product is CASSLGRTDSPLHF. This chain uses TRBV7-2 with TRBJ1-6, with a weak D call TRBD1 (6 bases). Germline loops: CDR1 SGHTA, CDR2 FQGNSA. This CDR3 is built from 14 residues. V shed 1 base and J shed 8 bases, with 9 bases lying between them.

The chain is built from TRBV5-6 and TRBJ2-6; 8 bases are a match to TRBD1. The CDR3 has 16 residues. Germline CDR1 and CDR2: SGHDT and YYEEEE. Trimming removed 4 bases from V and 2 bases from J; junction bases left unmatched: 5. CDR3 coding DNA: TGTGCCAGCAGCAGAATGACAGGGGCTGGGGCCAACGTCCTGACTTTC. Amino acids: CASSRMTGAGANVLTF.

In this sample, this clone turned up once. The chain employs TRBV15 and TRBJ2-1; D is unclear. Germline V gene data show CDR1 as LNHNV and CDR2 as YYDKDF (reference sequence). The CDR3 spans 16 residues. The V end lost 2 bases, the J end lost 2 bases, and 13 bases lay between the germline ends. CDR3 coding DNA: TGTGCCACCAGCAGACCCGATAGGGTTACCTACAATGAGCAGTTCTTC. This codes for CATSRPDRVTYNEQFF.

The chain carries TRBV28 and TRBJ1-5; possible D gene TRBD1, 5 bases. The V and J ends lost 2 bases and 2 bases respectively, with 7 bases between them. In germline, CDR1 is MDHEN, CDR2 SYDVKM. CDR3 size: 14 residues. The CDR3 sequence is CASSLRGGNQPQHF. The CDR3 coding sequence is TGTGCCAGCAGTTTACGGGGGGGCAATCAGCCCCAGCATTTT.

The J gene is TRBJ1-4, the V gene TRBV4-1; D is possibly TRBD1 (5 bases). The CDR3 totals 15 residues. Trimming took off 2 bases at V and 5 bases at J, with 12 bases between the two ends. Germline assignment: CDR1 MGHRA and CDR2 YSYEKL. In DNA form, the CDR3 reads TGCGCCAGCAGCCAAAAAGCAGGGTTCAATGAAAAACTGTTTTTT. Translated, it gives CASSQKAGFNEKLFF.

This clone was picked up one time. The chain combines TRBV18 with TRBJ1-1; 9 bases are shared with TRBD1. This CDR3 is built from 15 residues. Germline assignment: CDR1 KGHSH and CDR2 LQKENI. V trimming: 3 bases; J trimming: 1 base; junction bases outside the gene matches: 3. The CDR3 reads CASSPRQGENTEAFF. The CDR3 DNA reads TGTGCCAGCTCACCCCGACAGGGGGAGAACACTGAAGCTTTCTTT.

This sequence joins TRBV15 and TRBJ2-7; 9 nucleotides match TRBD1. CDR3 length equals 15 residues. Losses at the gene ends were 2 bases for V and 5 bases for J; bases not matched to a gene: 7. Germline V gene sequence: CDR1 LNHNV, CDR2 YYDKDF (reference sequence). The DNA for the CDR3 is TGTGCCACCAGCAGAAGACAGGGGGGCGCGCACGAGCAGTACTTC. Its protein product is CATSRRQGGAHEQYF. The full variable domain, completed using reference TRBV15 and TRBJ2-7, is DAMVIQNPRYQVTQFGKPVTLSCSQTLNHNVMYWYQQKSSQAPKLLFHYYDKDFNNEADTPDNFQSRRPNTSFCFLDIRSPGLGDTAMYLCATSRRQGGAHEQYFGPGTRLTVT.

The CDR3 nucleotides are TGCGCCAGCAGCTTGGCCTCGAACGAGCAGTACTTC. Amino acids: CASSLASNEQYF. The J gene is TRBJ2-7, the V gene TRBV5-1; D gene ambiguous. This CDR3 contains 12 residues. Trimming pared 0 bases from V and 5 bases from J, leaving 6 bases between. Germline assignment: CDR1 SGHRS and CDR2 YFSETQ.

The rearrangement uses TRBV13 and TRBJ2-2, with no clear D. The CDR3 loop spans 13 amino acids. The ends were cut back, 1 base at V and 6 bases at J, with 6 bases in the middle. Germline CDR1 reads PRHDT; CDR2 reads FYEKMQ (reference sequence). CDR3 DNA: TGTGCCAGCAGCTTAGAGGCTTCCGGGGAGCTGTTTTTT. It is translated as CASSLEASGELFF.

The chain employs TRBV4-2 and TRBJ2-2; D possibly uses TRBD1 or TRBD2 (6 bases each). V was trimmed by 3 bases and J by 4 bases, leaving 15 bases between them. The CDR3 totals 16 residues. Germline V gene data show CDR1 as LGHNA and CDR2 as YNFKEQ. This CDR3 is CASSQEGTPSTGELFF. CDR3 DNA: TGTGCCAGCAGCCAGGAGGGGACACCCTCCACCGGGGAGCTGTTTTTT.

This clone was picked up one time. This chain uses TRBV18 with TRBJ2-2, with D perhaps TRBD2 (5 bases). Germline values: CDR1 KGHSH, CDR2 LQKENI. The CDR3 sequence is 17 residues long. V lost 3 bases, J lost 3 bases, and 17 bases lay in between. The CDR3 sequence is CASSPFRGIEHTGELFF. The CDR3 nucleotides are TGTGCCAGCTCACCGTTCCGAGGGATCGAGCACACCGGGGAGCTGTTTTTT.

The chain is built from TRBV5-6 and TRBJ2-1, with 8 nucleotides matching TRBD1. The CDR3 consists of 17 residues. Trimming took 4 bases from V and 1 from J; bases not matched to a gene: 10. CDR1 SGHDT and CDR2 YYEEEE come from the germline V gene. In DNA form, the CDR3 reads TGTGCCAGCAGCCTGGTATCCGGACAGGGTTCCTACAATGAGCAGTTCTTC. Amino acid sequence: CASSLVSGQGSYNEQFF.

The chain employs TRBV27 and TRBJ1-2; 7 bases are a match to TRBD1. The germline V gene encodes CDR1 MNHEY and CDR2 SMNVEV (reference sequence). The CDR3 covers 13 residues. V shed 5 bases and J 4 bases; nucleotides not matched to a gene: 4. CDR3: CASSPRQGYGYTF. The CDR3 region has the DNA TGTGCCAGCAGTCCCCGACAGGGCTATGGCTACACCTTC.

This sequence joins TRBV18 and TRBJ2-3; D is ambiguous. The CDR3 loop spans 12 amino acids. Per germline, CDR1 KGHSH and CDR2 LQKENI. Trimming removed 3 bases from V and 4 bases from J, with 5 bases in between. The DNA of the CDR3 is TGTGCCAGCTCACCCTTCTCAGATACGCAGTATTTT. Protein product: CASSPFSDTQYF.

The chain uses TRBV6-1 and TRBJ2-1; possibly TRBD1 for D (6 bases). Deletions cut 10 bases from V and 13 bases from J, with 23 bases between. Looked up from germline, CDR1 is MNHNS and CDR2 is SASEGT. The CDR3 totals 13 residues. As DNA, the CDR3 is TGTGCCACAGGGGTCACAGGGAAGTATGGTCAGTTCTTC. As protein: CATGVTGKYGQFF.

There are a few counts of this clone. The chain links TRBV19 to TRBJ1-5, with D maybe TRBD1 (5 bases). The CDR3 totals 15 residues. V was shortened by 5 bases and J by 6 bases, with 17 bases between the two germline ends. CDR1 and CDR2 from the germline V gene are LNHDA and SQIVND (reference sequence). The CDR3 is CASSPWDFYSQPQHF. For the CDR3, the DNA is TGTGCCAGTAGTCCCTGGGACTTTTATAGTCAGCCCCAGCATTTT.

The chain couples TRBV29-1 to TRBJ1-2; 10 bases match TRBD1. This CDR3 has 17 amino acids. CDR1 and CDR2 (germline): SQVTM, ANQGSEA. V lost 5 bases, J lost 0 bases, and 12 bases stayed unmatched. As DNA, the CDR3 is TGCAGCGTTAACGGACAGGGGGGCTCGTTGACTAACTATGGCTACACCTTC. As protein: CSVNGQGGSLTNYGYTF.

V usage is TRBV7-3 and J usage is TRBJ2-5; D possibly matches TRBD1 or TRBD2 (5 bases each). The CDR3 loop spans 13 amino acids. Germline V gene sequence: CDR1 SGHTA, CDR2 FQGTGA. Trimming pared 6 bases from V and 3 bases from J, leaving 11 bases between. The CDR3 DNA sequence: TGTGCCAGCAGTCCGGGACGGGAAGAGACCCAGTACTTC. It specifies CASSPGREETQYF.

The chain is built from TRBV20-1 and TRBJ1-2; the D gene is possibly TRBD1 (5 bases). The CDR3 extends over 10 amino acids. The germline CDR1 and CDR2 sequences are DFQATT and SNEGSKA (reference sequence). Trimming removed 6 bases at V and 6 bases at J, with 8 bases between. The CDR3 DNA sequence: TGCAGTGCCGGGACTAATGGCTACACCTTC. Its protein product is CSAGTNGYTF.